This T cell receptor (beta chain) was sequenced for a study of cytomegalovirus exposure and HLA in healthy donors. Study-level results: The classifier reportedly diagnosed cytomegalovirus status with high sensitivity and specificity. Presence/absence analyses treated sequencing depth as roughly uniform across donors.

On this clone itself: Antigen specificity is unknown.

13 Jbeta primers and 60 Vbeta primers were used for the PCR. Measured with immunoSEQ multiplex PCR; TCRdb has only the in-frame clones, and not every one. The table lists 150,000 to 200,000 clones, around 80% of them singletons. The germline CDR1 and CDR2 sequences are KGHSH and LQKENI. V shed 0 bases and J shed 4 bases, with 15 bases lying between them. The CDR3 has 16 residues. Sequenced sample: PBMCs. The clonotype comes from a woman in her thirties or forties in good health and CMV-seronegative. The chain recombines TRBV18 with TRBJ1-2; D may be TRBD1 (6 bases). CDR3 residues: CASSPPTGPPAYGYTF. The CDR3 DNA reads as TGTGCCAGCTCACCACCCACAGGGCCTCCGGCCTATGGCTACACCTTC. Variable domain in full (rest from reference TRBV18 and TRBJ1-2): NAGVMQNPRHLVRRRGQEARLRCSPMKGHSHVYWYRQLPEEGLKFMVYLQKENIIDESGMPKERFSAEFPKEGPSILRIQQVVRGDSAAYFCASSPPTGPPAYGYTFGSGTRLTVV.